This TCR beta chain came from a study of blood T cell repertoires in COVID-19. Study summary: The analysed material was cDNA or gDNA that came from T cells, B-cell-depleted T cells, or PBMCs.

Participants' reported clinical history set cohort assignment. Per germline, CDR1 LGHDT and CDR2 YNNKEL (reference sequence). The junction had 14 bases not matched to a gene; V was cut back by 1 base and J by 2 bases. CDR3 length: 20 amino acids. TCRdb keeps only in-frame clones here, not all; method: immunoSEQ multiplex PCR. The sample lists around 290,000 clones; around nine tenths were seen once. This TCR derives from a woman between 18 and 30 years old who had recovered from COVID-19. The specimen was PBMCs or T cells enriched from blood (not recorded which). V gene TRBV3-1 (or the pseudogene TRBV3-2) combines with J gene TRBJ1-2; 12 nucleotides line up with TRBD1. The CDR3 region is CASSQVRGPGQGALNYGYTF. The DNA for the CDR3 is TGTGCCAGCAGCCAAGTTAGGGGCCCGGGACAGGGGGCCCTGAACTATGGCTACACCTTC.